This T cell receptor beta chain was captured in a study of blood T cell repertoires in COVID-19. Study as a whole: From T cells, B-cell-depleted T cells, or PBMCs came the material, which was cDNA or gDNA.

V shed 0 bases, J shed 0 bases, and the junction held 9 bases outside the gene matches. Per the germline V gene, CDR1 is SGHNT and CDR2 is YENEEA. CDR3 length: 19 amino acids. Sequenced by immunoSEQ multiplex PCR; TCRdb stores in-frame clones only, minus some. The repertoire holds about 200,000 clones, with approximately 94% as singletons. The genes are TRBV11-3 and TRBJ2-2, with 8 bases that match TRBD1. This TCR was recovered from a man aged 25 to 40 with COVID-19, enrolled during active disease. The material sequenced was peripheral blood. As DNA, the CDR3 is TGTGCCAGCAGCTTAGAGGGAACCGGGACAGGCCCGAACACCGGGGAGCTGTTTTTT. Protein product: CASSLEGTGTGPNTGELFF.